This record covers a single T cell receptor beta chain. The sample originates from a study of blood T cell repertoires in COVID-19. The wider study: From T cells, B-cell-depleted T cells, or PBMCs came the material, which was cDNA or gDNA.

Germline V gene data show CDR1 as SEHNR and CDR2 as FQNEAQ (reference sequence). This CDR3 is built from 14 residues. Trimming left V 7 bases short and J 8 bases short, with 17 bases between. Sequencing was performed with immunoSEQ multiplex PCR; in TCRdb, only in-frame clones are kept and a portion is missing. The data contain about 140,000 clones, around 86% of them singletons. The sample consisted of peripheral blood. The chain joins TRBV7-9 to TRBJ2-2; D perhaps matches TRBD1 (6 bases). The receptor comes from a human donor in a cohort sampled during active COVID-19. The CDR3 nucleotides read TGTGCCAGCACCTGGGACACCCCCGGGGGGGAGCTGTTTTTT. It yields the protein CASTWDTPGGELFF.